This T cell receptor (beta chain) was identified during a study of cytomegalovirus exposure and HLA in healthy donors listed by TCRdb under 2017. Study-level background: An earlier analysis of 587 of the donors reported 276 Gb of sequence data and around 110 million unique TCR beta sequences obtained from some 170 million T cells. Donor age, sex, ethnicity and CMV serostatus were compiled alongside the repertoire data. In the later analysis, no new phenotypic data were used to find candidate immune exposures; instead, reliance was placed on TCR beta sequences and their occurrence across donors. Among about 400 genotyped donors of the cohort, an average of approximately 240,000 unique TCR beta nucleotide sequences was sequenced per donor, of which 15% to 20% were non-productive. Besides the first cohort of hundreds of subjects, a separate validation cohort made up of 120 different subjects was used. In a later genetic analysis, genome-wide SNP genotypes for about three fifths of the roughly 670 donors were used, and that subset was treated as a discovery cohort. In a later analysis, previously published TCR beta repertoires from 500 to 750 donors were re-analyzed and high-resolution HLA genotyping was added so that TCR occurrence patterns could be studied. An earlier analysis of 500 to 750 of the donors applied high-throughput TCR beta sequencing to assess whether each TCR beta V gene segment acted as functional or pseudogenic. Typing coverage differed by locus: A, B, C, DRB1 and DQB1 were typed in about 620-630 donors, DQA1 in approximately 520, DPA1 in approximately 600, and DPB1 in approximately 450. The study combined high-throughput TCR immunosequencing, statistical association of individual TCRs with disease status, and machine learning to predict cytomegalovirus infection status. Of the 300 to 500 genotyped donors, less than 85% were placed in the genetic ancestry cluster associated with self-reported Caucasian donors. Roughly 5 DR-DQ haplotypes were handled as single units for association and clustering because linkage in the cohort was strong. The study aimed to test whether signatures of past pathogen exposure could be identified by cataloging public T cell receptors. The study used immunosequencing to profile the T cell repertoires of approximately 640 subjects and linked those repertoires to cytomegalovirus serostatus. Roughly 300 gigabases of sequencing data and approximately 85 million unique TCR sequences were included in an early release covering around 650 HLA-typed donors. Class I and class II HLA loci were covered by the typing at four-digit resolution. All discovery cohort repertoires had been generated on a single sequencing platform.

Libraries were built with the immunoSEQ multiplex PCR assay. A mixture of 60 forward primers for TCR Vbeta segments and 13 reverse primers for TCR Jbeta segments was used in the multiplex PCR. The CDR3 region of rearranged TCR beta genes was amplified from genomic DNA with a multiplex PCR assay. The amplified TCR beta libraries were sequenced on the Illumina HiSeq System as 87-base-pair reads. As for how the authors treated the data: In a later analysis, 77 million or so unique TCR beta chains were counted across the approximately 620 repertoires, and roughly 11 million of these chains were shared by at least two donors. Raw reads were error-corrected and collapsed into unique sequences by a nearest-neighbor algorithm in which closely related sequences were merged to remove PCR and sequencing errors. Alignment of CDR3 sequences to IMGT reference sequences was used to assign V, D and J gene segments. Each retained sequence needed at least a six-nucleotide match to both a V gene segment and a J gene segment. Rearrangements were classified as productive when the CDR3 lacked stop codons and remained in frame with V and J, and all other rearrangements were classified as non-productive. Following IMGT convention, CDR3 was defined as the stretch from the second conserved V-encoded cysteine up to the conserved J-encoded phenylalanine. Sequences without an unambiguous match to a single V gene segment were excluded from the earlier analysis of about 630 of the donors. An earlier analysis of roughly 590 of the donors called V segments functional above 56.7% productive rearrangements and segregating when the between-donor standard deviation exceeded 5%. A statistical classification framework was developed to diagnose cytomegalovirus status using the catalog of TCR beta chain sequences. In a later analysis, V and J genes were assigned by comparing TCR nucleotide sequences against IMGT/GENE-DB human TR gene sequences. The TCRdist pipeline was used in a later analysis to assign CDR3 sequences and most-parsimonious VDJ recombination scenarios. A later analysis defined each TCR beta chain by its CDR3 amino acid sequence plus V-gene family, and excluded reads lacking a unique V-gene family. As a way to deal with suspected cross-contamination and a sequencing artifact, a later analysis dropped more than 500 nucleotide sequences that were highly shared and had low generation probability. In a later analysis, a clonal expansion index for each public chain was calculated from normalized within-repertoire ranks of inferred template counts. Generation probabilities in a later analysis came from a VDJ recombination model fitted to out-of-frame rearrangements, and those results were checked against IGoR. A later analysis scored TCR-TCR, TCR-HLA and TCR-CMV co-occurrence with hypergeometric tests, applying a repertoire-size bias correction to TCR pairs. A later analysis estimated false discovery rates by permuting HLA or CMV assignments 20 times. In a later analysis, co-occurring TCRs were grouped with DBSCAN, and TCRdist sequence similarity was added when clustering was performed within HLA-allele-positive subsets. For co-occurrence clustering, repertoires with fewer than 30,000 or more than 120,000 public chains were excluded, along with roughly five repertoires with anomalous nucleotide sharing. The table was pulled from immuneACCESS by TCRdb, which kept in-frame rearrangements only. Such tables lose some clones; where checked, under half of the loss comes from unresolved V genes, and the rest has no known cause. V and J calls and clone size are copied from that table; D and trimming were computed from the DNA. This sample lists about 140,000 clones; roughly three quarters were detected once. Roughly 4.9% of the sample belongs to the ten largest clones.

About this clone: Which antigen it targets is not known. Per-nucleotide qualities are absent, and no much larger clonotype sits a single base away.

General conclusions and limits of the study: Compared with the approximately 600-donor mean, donors in an Asian-associated ancestry cluster had fewer N-insertions in productive TCRs, according to a later genetic analysis. Several of the top co-occurrence clusters appeared to be linked to parvovirus B19, influenza, CMV and Epstein-Barr virus, according to a later analysis. The study gave a list of 150 to 200 TCR beta chains associated with cytomegalovirus. In a later genetic analysis, a missense DCLRE1C variant was associated with V-gene and J-gene trimming of TCR beta chains, and the association was replicated in an independent cohort. The authors suggested that the approach could potentially be extended to other disease states and immunological phenotypes. A further reported finding was that TCR beta sequences accurately predicted the HLA-A and HLA-B alleles for most subjects in the first cohort. An earlier analysis of around 600 of the donors showed that most TCR beta V segments appeared in productive rearrangements either about 90% or about 30% of the time, which broadly matched IMGT annotations. Sequencing depth was assumed to be roughly uniform across donors in the presence/absence analyses, though that assumption may not hold. Because some donors lacked HLA typing at each locus, the association tests relied only on the typed subset. The classifier was reported to diagnose cytomegalovirus status with high specificity and sensitivity in both the original and validation cohorts. Correlated functional status among segregating V segments might reflect linkage disequilibrium, but an unknown experimental factor could not be ruled out. Because the 87-base-pair reads could not distinguish some IMGT-functional V segments, including TRBV6-2 and TRBV6-3, those segments were excluded. In a later analysis, HLA-associated TCR beta chains were found to be more clonally expanded and to have lower generation probabilities than equally common non-associated chains. Across donors, most TCR sequences were observed very rarely, whereas some public TCRs were present in many individuals. The sequencing pipeline was judged likely to have produced a cluster of highly shared sequence variants as a technical artifact. Because counts were too low, about 17 rarely observed V segments, including chromosome 9 orphons, were excluded from the earlier analysis of under 650 of the donors. In vitro tests confirmed that three of the cytomegalovirus-associated TCR beta chains recognize cytomegalovirus antigens. Specific HLA alleles were associated with roughly 16,000 TCR beta sequences at a false discovery rate of 0.05 in a later analysis. This cohort had only TCR beta chains sequenced, and the lack of alpha or paired-chain data limited which features could be detected. When HLA alleles, especially DR and DQ, strongly co-occurred, TCR associations were difficult to assign to individual alleles. The only immune exposure information available for the cohort was CMV serostatus. According to a later analysis, TCR association rates differed among HLA loci, with DRB1 alleles showing the most associated TCRs and HLA-C alleles showing the fewest. A later analysis found that most CMV-associated TCR beta chains appeared HLA-restricted, with HLA associations seemingly driven largely by CMV exposure.

CDR3 length: 15 amino acids, cysteine to phenylalanine. The read is trimmed to its CDR3 DNA, 45 bases read in frame from base 1. The cohort comprised under 700 healthy bone marrow donors. At the time of sampling, every cohort member was nominally healthy, though immune exposures that went unrecorded were likely present. The donor was CMV seronegative and was included in the group of several hundred seronegative cohort members. Every donor gave a peripheral blood sample, and the peripheral blood mononuclear cells from that sample were used for TCR beta sequencing. The Qiagen DNeasy Blood Extraction Kit was used to extract genomic DNA from the blood cell samples.

The sequence joins TRBV21-1 to TRBJ1-2. TRBV21-1 is reported as a pseudogene. Sequenced: PBMCs. This sequence originates from a woman aged 45-59 years in good health and CMV-seronegative. The CDR3 sequence is CASSTPVGGSYGYTF. In nucleotide form, the sequence is TGTGCCAGCAGCACGCCGGTAGGAGGGAGTTATGGCTACACCTTC.